The clone carrying this TCR delta chain showed up just a few times. Its antigen is unknown. This sample also contains other DNA sequences that code for the same CDR3. Sequences come from RNA converted to cDNA by reverse transcription. Pooled V-gene forward primers with one constant-region reverse primer generated the CDR3 amplicons by multiplex PCR. TCRdb re-called clones from the multiplex PCR reads using CATT. The table shows approximately 25,000 delta-chain clones, with more than 6.5% occurring only once. Trimming pared 3 bases from V and 0 bases from J, leaving 14 bases between. The CDR3 consists of 16 residues. The V gene's germline CDR1 is TSWWSYY and CDR2 QGS. This entry belongs to a study of Vδ1+ human thymocytes. General observations from the study: Unexpected Vdelta2 sequences could cause misinterpretation of bulk repertoire data. Highly polyclonal TRG and TRD repertoires with Gaussian CDR3 length distributions appeared in thymus. Unlike peripheral blood Vdelta1+ controls, thymic delta-chain sequences included approximately 21% Vdelta2 and few Vdelta3.

Alphabeta T cells were depleted, then CD3+ Vdelta1+ Vdelta2- thymocytes were FACS-sorted. Purity of the sorted Vdelta1+ thymocytes ranged from about 96% to 99.6%. Sequenced sample: Vdelta1+ gamma-delta thymocytes from the thymus. Indicated subset: FACS-sorted CD3+ TCRalphabeta- TCRVdelta1+ TCRVdelta2- thymocytes. The receptor was derived from a girl under three years old who had congenital heart surgery. V gene TRDV1 combines with J gene TRDJ1; TRDD3 is a possible D gene (5 bases). The CDR3 here is CALGEGTRGDTDKLIF. The CDR3 coding sequence is TGTGCTCTTGGGGAGGGGACTCGCGGAGACACCGATAAACTCATCTTT.